This entry lists 15 T cell receptor beta chains sequenced from one sample in a study of T cell responses to AZD1222 COVID-19 vaccine. This table comes from immunoSEQ multiplex PCR, and its TCRdb copy is limited to in-frame clones, with some not included. The sample contains about 120,000 clones, more than 85% of which appear only once. Sample: peripheral blood, taken on day 0 of AZD1222 vaccination. The receptor set was obtained from an adult in good health.

This chain links TRBV3-1 (or the pseudogene TRBV3-2) with TRBJ1-4; D ambiguous. With 6 bases removed from V and 10 bases from J, the gap between germline ends came to 18 bases. Germline-derived CDR1 and CDR2 are LGHDT and YNNKEL (reference sequence). This CDR3 contains 14 residues. The CDR3 sequence: CASRTPGSPGKLFF. CDR3 DNA: TGTGCCAGCAGAACGCCGGGCAGCCCTGGAAAACTGTTTTTT.

The J gene is TRBJ1-2, the V gene TRBV27; 9 bases fit TRBD1. V lost 5 bases to trimming and J lost 1 base; unmatched junction nucleotides: 11. CDR3 length: 17 residues. Germline-derived CDR1 and CDR2 are MNHEY and SMNVEV (reference sequence). The DNA for the CDR3 is TGTGCCAGCAGTCCCGGGACAGGGAGGGGGCTTAACTATGGCTACACCTTC. The encoded protein is CASSPGTGRGLNYGYTF.

The rearrangement uses TRBV30 and TRBJ2-7; TRBD1 aligns across 8 bases. The CDR3 totals 12 residues. CDR1 GTSNPN and CDR2 SVGIG come from the germline V gene (reference sequence). Losses at the gene ends were 5 bases for V and 5 bases for J; bases not matched to a gene: 5. Here the CDR3 reads CAWADRVNEQYF. DNA for the CDR3: TGTGCCTGGGCGGACAGGGTTAACGAGCAGTACTTC.

The genes are TRBV4-2 and TRBJ2-7; 7 bases are a match to TRBD2. The CDR3 is made up of 16 amino acids. Trimming took 0 bases from V and 0 from J; bases not matched to a gene: 5. The germline gives CDR1 LGHNA, CDR2 YNFKEQ. The DNA of the CDR3 is TGTGCCAGCAGCCAAGATGCTAGCGGAGGCTCCTACGAGCAGTACTTC. It codes for CASSQDASGGSYEQYF.

The CDR3 DNA reads TGTGCCAGTAGGTTGACAGGGGCAGCCTATGGCTACACCTTC. It translates to CASRLTGAAYGYTF. The V and J genes are TRBV19 and TRBJ1-2, with 8 bases fitting TRBD1. With 6 bases clipped from V and 4 bases from J, the junction kept 7 bases outside the gene matches. The CDR3 has 14 amino acids. Germline V lookup: CDR1 LNHDA, CDR2 SQIVND (reference sequence).

This clone was detected only once. The chain couples TRBV5-4 to TRBJ1-1; maybe TRBD1 (5 bases). The length of the CDR3 is 15 residues. V was pared by 0 bases and J by 1 base, with 10 bases between. Per the germline V gene, CDR1 is SGHNT and CDR2 is YYREEE (reference sequence). In nucleotides, the CDR3 is TGTGCCAGCAGCTTGGCCCAGGGTGGGAACACTGAAGCTTTCTTT. It translates to CASSLAQGGNTEAFF.

The chain is built from TRBV11-2 and TRBJ2-7; 10 nucleotides align to TRBD2. V lost 5 bases, J lost 10 bases, and 11 bases stayed unmatched. The CDR3 is 14 amino acids. CDR1 and CDR2 (germline): SGHAT, FQNNGV. The DNA of the CDR3 is TGTGCCAGCAGCCCTGGACTAGCGGAACTGTCTCAGTACTTC. Translation gives CASSPGLAELSQYF.

The chain joins TRBV2 to TRBJ1-5; D possibly corresponds to TRBD1 (5 bases). CDR1 SNHLY and CDR2 FYNNEI come from the germline V gene. With 4 bases removed from V and 2 bases from J, the gap between germline ends came to 9 bases. This CDR3 is built from 14 residues. Here the CDR3 DNA reads TGTGCCAGCAGTGGCCAGGGAGGCAATCAGCCCCAGCATTTT. It translates to CASSGQGGNQPQHF.

The sample holds a few counts of this clone. CDR3 protein: CAISESTRVNTEAFF. CDR3 DNA: TGTGCCATCAGTGAGTCGACTCGGGTGAACACTGAAGCTTTCTTT. The chain is built from TRBV10-3 and TRBJ1-1; D is unresolved. CDR1 and CDR2 from the germline V gene are ENHRY and SYGVKD. V was cut by 0 bases and J by 0 bases, with 8 bases left in between. The CDR3 is 15 residues long.

The gene calls are TRBV2 and TRBJ1-6; 8 positions agree with TRBD1. The CDR3 covers 14 residues. V gave up 10 bases and J gave up 10 bases; unmatched junction bases: 12. The germline CDR1 and CDR2 sequences are SNHLY and FYNNEI. CDR3 DNA: TGTGCCACCACCCCCGGACAGGGCTCATCACCCCTCCACTTT. It specifies CATTPGQGSSPLHF.

V usage is TRBV28 and J usage is TRBJ2-1; 7 nucleotides line up with TRBD1. After removal of 6 bases from V and 5 bases from J, the junction contained 13 bases not matched to a gene. This CDR3 has 16 amino acids. Germline V gene sequence: CDR1 MDHEN, CDR2 SYDVKM. The CDR3 is CASSPFLDRVDNEQFF. In DNA form, the CDR3 reads TGTGCCAGCAGCCCGTTTCTTGACAGGGTGGACAATGAGCAGTTCTTC.

This clone was counted between two and nine times. The chain employs TRBV10-2 and TRBJ2-7; 10 bases match TRBD2. Unmatched junction bases numbered 2, after V lost 0 bases and J lost 3 bases. CDR1 is WSHSY and CDR2 is SAAADI in the germline V gene. The CDR3 is made up of 15 amino acids. CDR3 nucleotides: TGCGCCAGCAGTGAGTCTTCTAGCGGGGGCTACGAGCAGTACTTC. Its translation is CASSESSSGGYEQYF.

The rearrangement joins TRBV27 to TRBJ1-2; maybe TRBD1 (6 bases). The CDR3 has 11 residues. In germline, CDR1 is MNHEY, CDR2 SMNVEV (reference sequence). V was clipped by 7 bases and J by 6 bases, with 9 bases between them. This chain's CDR3 is CASKTGDGYTF. The CDR3 DNA reads as TGTGCCAGCAAGACAGGTGATGGCTACACCTTC.

The chain combines TRBV2 with TRBJ1-5; tentative D call: TRBD1 (6 bases). This CDR3 region has 14 residues. Germline values: CDR1 SNHLY, CDR2 FYNNEI. The germline V and J ends were trimmed by 10 bases and 2 bases, with 15 bases remaining between them. For the CDR3, the DNA is TGTGCCACAGCACAGGGTGGTGGCAATCAGCCCCAGCATTTT. It is translated as CATAQGGGNQPQHF.

This chain uses TRBV6-2 or TRBV6-3 with TRBJ2-3; 11 bases match TRBD2. The CDR3 is 15 residues long. Germline assignment: CDR1 MNHEY and CDR2 SVGEGT. The V gene end was trimmed by 2 bases and the J gene end by 3 bases; junction bases not matched to a gene: 1. The CDR3 region has the DNA TGTGCCAGCAGTTACACTAGCGGGGGTACAGATACGCAGTATTTT. It encodes CASSYTSGGTDTQYF.